Following are 15 T cell receptor beta chains from one sample sequenced in a study of monozygotic twins with cystic fibrosis. Here immunoSEQ multiplex PCR was the method, and the copy in TCRdb shows in-frame clones only, minus some. This sample has around 25,000 clones, with approximately 90% found just once. The material sequenced was blood. These TCRs come from a girl between 2 and 10 years old with cystic fibrosis.

The rearrangement links TRBV19 to TRBJ1-5, with D tentatively TRBD1 (5 bases). Per germline, CDR1 LNHDA and CDR2 SQIVND (reference sequence). V lost 4 bases, J lost 0 bases, and 16 bases lay in between. CDR3 length: 17 amino acids. CDR3 residues: CASSTRTGTYSNQPQHF. The CDR3 region has the DNA TGTGCCAGTAGTACACGGACGGGGACCTATAGCAATCAGCCCCAGCATTTT.

The genes are TRBV19 and TRBJ1-2; a weak D match, TRBD1 (6 bases). Trimming removed 8 bases at V and 3 bases at J, with 19 bases between. Germline V gene sequence: CDR1 LNHDA, CDR2 SQIVND (reference sequence). CDR3 length: 15 residues. Written as DNA, the CDR3 is TGTGCCAGTGGCTATATGGACAGCATAGACTATGGCTACACCTTC. This translates into CASGYMDSIDYGYTF.

The chain is built from TRBV6-5 and TRBJ2-7; maybe TRBD2 (6 bases). This CDR3 contains 13 residues. CDR1 is MNHEY and CDR2 is SVGAGI in the germline V gene. V lost 0 bases to trimming and J lost 6 bases, with 9 bases between them. CDR3 coding DNA: TGTGCCAGCAGTTACTCGACCGGGGGCGAGCAGTACTTC. It codes for CASSYSTGGEQYF.

The chain joins TRBV5-1 to TRBJ2-7; a possible D gene is TRBD1 (5 bases). The CDR3 loop spans 14 amino acids. V was clipped by 7 bases and J by 2 bases, with 16 bases between them. The germline V gene encodes CDR1 SGHRS and CDR2 YFSETQ. CDR3 DNA sequence: TGCGCCAGCGCCTCCGGACAAAATCCCTACGAGCAGTACTTC. Protein product: CASASGQNPYEQYF.

The genes are TRBV29-1 and TRBJ2-3, with D tentatively TRBD1 or TRBD2 (5 bases each). The CDR3 loop spans 12 amino acids. The V end was cut by 4 bases, the J end by 3 bases, with 8 bases between. Germline CDR1 is SQVTM and CDR2 is ANQGSEA. As DNA, the CDR3 is TGCAGCGTTGGGGACGGAACAGATACGCAGTATTTT. Its translation is CSVGDGTDTQYF.

The V and J genes are TRBV28 and TRBJ1-2, with D perhaps matching TRBD1 (6 bases). This CDR3 spans 17 amino acids. Germline V CDR1 and CDR2: MDHEN, SYDVKM. Trimming took 3 bases from V and 6 from J, leaving 23 bases between them. DNA for the CDR3: TGTGCCAGCAGTTTTCATTCCCCGACAGGCTGGCAGGATGGCTACACCTTC. As protein: CASSFHSPTGWQDGYTF.

The rearrangement links TRBV6-6 to TRBJ1-3, with D uncertain. V dropped 2 bases and J dropped 0 bases, with 8 bases sitting between them. The CDR3 totals 15 residues. The germline gives CDR1 MNHNY, CDR2 SVGAGI (reference sequence). CDR3 sequence reads: CASSYRTSSGNTIYF. The DNA for the CDR3 is TGTGCCAGCAGTTACCGTACAAGCTCTGGAAACACCATATATTTT.

The genes are TRBV15 and TRBJ2-1, with 8 positions matching TRBD2. The CDR3 covers 15 residues. Germline CDR1 is LNHNV and CDR2 is YYDKDF (reference sequence). The J segment lost 4 bases and the V segment lost 1 base, leaving 3 bases of the junction unmatched. CDR3 amino acids: CATSRASGGYNEQFF. Written as DNA, the CDR3 is TGTGCCACCAGCAGAGCGAGCGGGGGTTACAATGAGCAGTTCTTC.

This chain links TRBV12-5 with TRBJ2-1; 8 bases align to TRBD2. Germline V gene lookup returns CDR1 LGHNT and CDR2 FRNRAP. CDR3 length: 17 amino acids. Trimming removed 0 bases from V and 6 bases from J; junction bases left unmatched: 10. The CDR3 spells CASGLVGSGIPFNEQFF. For the CDR3, the DNA is TGTGCTAGTGGTTTGGTTGGTAGCGGGATTCCATTCAATGAGCAGTTCTTC.

The V and J genes are TRBV25-1 and TRBJ2-4, with 8 positions matching TRBD1. J was trimmed by 7 bases and V by 6 bases; bases with no gene match: 8. Looked up from germline, CDR1 is MGHDK and CDR2 is SYGVNS. The CDR3 totals 14 residues. CDR3 nucleotides: TGTGCCAGCAGGGGTACCGACAGGGGTAACATTCAGTACTTC. Its translation: CASRGTDRGNIQYF. Filled out from reference TRBV25-1 and TRBJ2-4, the complete variable domain reads EADIYQTPRYLVIGTGKKITLECSQTMGHDKMYWYQQDPGMELHLIHYSYGVNSTEKGDLSSESTVSRIRTEHFPLTLESARPSHTSQYLCASRGTDRGNIQYFGAGTRLSVL.

J is TRBJ1-1 and V is TRBV2, with D unresolved. Germline V gene data show CDR1 as SNHLY and CDR2 as FYNNEI. V dropped 6 bases and J dropped 4 bases, with 18 bases sitting between them. The CDR3 contains 15 residues. CDR3 loop: CASSLTRQVGTEAFF. The DNA of the CDR3 is TGTGCCAGCAGCCTAACGAGGCAGGTTGGCACTGAAGCTTTCTTT.

This chain joins TRBV30 and TRBJ1-5; D ambiguous. Germline V gene sequence: CDR1 GTSNPN, CDR2 SVGIG (reference sequence). The CDR3 sequence is 14 residues long. The ends were cut back, 3 bases at V and 4 bases at J, with 13 bases in the middle. CDR3 sequence (DNA): TGTGCCTGGAGACAGCTTGGGGAGAATCAGCCCCAGCATTTT. The encoded protein is CAWRQLGENQPQHF.

V is TRBV5-7 and J is TRBJ2-1; TRBD1 matches at 12 bases. TRBV5-7 is an ORF, with its function uncertain. V lost 6 bases to trimming and J lost 5 bases; unmatched junction nucleotides: 3. This CDR3 spans 14 amino acids. The CDR3 nucleotides are TGTGCCAGCATGCGGGACAGGGGGCACAATGAGCAGTTCTTC. Translation: CASMRDRGHNEQFF.

CDR3 amino acids: CASSPGTSGGLHQETQYF. In DNA, the CDR3 is TGTGCCAGCAGCCCCGGGACTAGCGGGGGGCTACACCAAGAGACCCAGTACTTC. The chain recombines TRBV7-9 with TRBJ2-5, with 15 bases fitting TRBD2. Losses at the gene ends were 5 bases for V and 0 bases for J; bases not matched to a gene: 7. This CDR3 is 18 amino acids long. Germline V gene sequence: CDR1 SEHNR, CDR2 FQNEAQ (reference sequence).

The gene calls are TRBV29-1 and TRBJ2-2; 7 positions agree with TRBD1. The V gene end was trimmed by 7 bases and the J gene end by 4 bases; junction bases not matched to a gene: 6. The length of the CDR3 is 13 residues. Germline V gives CDR1 SQVTM, CDR2 ANQGSEA. The CDR3 DNA sequence: TGCAGCGGACACAGGGGTTTCACCGGGGAGCTGTTTTTT. It translates to CSGHRGFTGELFF.